This T cell receptor (beta chain) came from a study of blood T cell repertoires in COVID-19 (dated by TCRdb to between 2020 and 2021). Notes on the research overall: The collaborator samples originated in the United States, Italy and Spain and spanned the acute and convalescent phases of COVID-19. The prospective study material was composed of cDNA or gDNA derived from T cells, B-cell-depleted T cells, or PBMCs. Deeply sampled blood TCRbeta repertoires from subjects exposed to, actively infected with, or recovered from COVID-19 were included in the dataset. The repertoires were released in a freely available public database meant as a resource for research on the immune response to SARS-CoV-2. Samples were obtained from the ongoing ImmuneRACE study (first 160 participants) and from approximately 1,200 subjects provided by 6 global collaborators. Sample metadata almost always included a de-identified subject ID, COVID-19 status, age in years and sex. Where available, HLA class I and class II types were taken from metadata supplied by the sample provider and were not determined by assay-based typing.

Based on the germline V gene, the CDR1 and CDR2 sequences are SGHTA and FQGNSA. Ends trimmed: V by 2 bases, J by 4 bases; bases unmatched to a gene: 4. The CDR3 starts with the cysteine, ends with the phenylalanine, and has 14 residues. Of all the DNA, just the CDR3 is kept, 42 bases in frame from base 1. Paper-wide results and their limitations: Clinical and demographic metadata were provided uncurated, with the amount varying by source and participant.

Whole blood was collected in K2EDTA tubes by collaborating institutions according to the institutions' own protocols. For TCRbeta analysis, collaborator samples were shipped as frozen whole blood, as isolated PBMCs, or as DNA extracted from either sample type. A word on this clone: Its target antigen remains unknown. No base-level quality is on record; no much larger clone is a single base apart.

TCRbeta CDR3 regions were amplified from genomic DNA using the immunoSEQ Assay, a bias-controlled multiplex PCR. The published analysis was carried out like this. Nucleated cell counts per sample were estimated from amplification of reference gene primers within the assay. To quantify the absolute abundance of each unique TCRbeta CDR3 rearrangement, sequence reads were collapsed and filtered. For each sample, productive Simpson clonality was calculated by taking the square root of Simpson's diversity index across productive rearrangements. The source is immuneACCESS, and TCRdb retained only in-frame sequences with V and J called. Part of the clones is not carried over; for the studies checked, unresolved V genes explain less than half of this, and the remainder is unexplained. The DNA was the basis for D and trimming; V, J and clone size are from that table. The sample yields approximately 110,000 clones; over 80% were counted once. About 1.1% of the sample is in the top ten clones.

The specimen sequenced was peripheral blood. This receptor was obtained from a human donor in a cohort sampled during active COVID-19. The chain couples TRBV7-2 to TRBJ2-5; TRBD2 fits 7 bases in the junction. Here is the DNA: TGTGCCAGCAGCTTATCGGGACTACTAGAGACCCAGTACTTC. Its protein reads: CASSLSGLLETQYF. Reference TRBV7-2 and TRBJ2-5 genes cover what lies past the CDR3, so the full variable domain is GAGVSQSPSNKVTEKGKDVELRCDPISGHTALYWYRQSLGQGLEFLIYFQGNSAPDKSGLPSDRFSAERTGGSVSTLTIQRTQQEDSAVYLCASSLSGLLETQYFGPGTRLLVL.